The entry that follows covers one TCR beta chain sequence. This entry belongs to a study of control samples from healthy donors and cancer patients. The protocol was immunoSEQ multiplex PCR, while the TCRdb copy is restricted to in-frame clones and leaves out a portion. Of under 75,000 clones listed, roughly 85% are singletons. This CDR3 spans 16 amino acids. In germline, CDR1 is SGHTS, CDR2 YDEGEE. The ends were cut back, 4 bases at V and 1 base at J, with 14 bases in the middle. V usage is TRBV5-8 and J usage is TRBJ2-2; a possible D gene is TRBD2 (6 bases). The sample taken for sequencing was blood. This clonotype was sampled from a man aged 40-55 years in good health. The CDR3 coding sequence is TGTGCCAGCAGCCAGTGGTGGCGGGAGAACACCGGGGAGCTGTTTTTT. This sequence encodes CASSQWWRENTGELFF.